Following are 16 T cell receptor beta chains from one sample sequenced in a study of T cells in Graves' hyperthyroidism and ophthalmopathy. Researchers amplified the TCR beta CDR3 regions from RNA transcripts. With the HTBI primer set, the TCR CDR3 went through a first round of RT-PCR. TCRdb used MiXCR to reprocess the multiplex PCR reads, holding one entry per CDR3 protein. Among around 350,000 distinct CDR3 sequences listed, roughly 19% were seen once. The sample taken for sequencing was blood. These receptors were obtained from a woman aged 18-30 years with Graves' hyperthyroidism.

This clonotype was seen ten or more times. The rearrangement links TRBV29-1 to TRBJ1-1; a possible D gene is TRBD1 (6 bases). The CDR3 is 14 amino acids. Trimming pared 6 bases from V and 4 bases from J, leaving 18 bases between. Germline V CDR1 and CDR2: SQVTM, ANQGSEA. CDR3 DNA: TGCAGCGTCCTCGTCAGGGGCTCATCCACTGAAGCTTTCTTT. This gives the protein CSVLVRGSSTEAFF.

The sample holds a few counts of this clonotype. The chain carries TRBV19 and TRBJ1-2, with TRBD1 identical over 9 bases. The CDR3 totals 12 residues. The ends lost 4 bases at V and 10 bases at J; junction bases unmatched: 4. CDR1 is LNHDA, CDR2 SQIVND, per germline (reference sequence). The DNA for the CDR3 is TGTGCCAGTAGTACAGGACAGGGGCCCTACACCTTC. The encoded protein is CASSTGQGPYTF.

Many counts were recorded for this clonotype. V is TRBV29-1 and J is TRBJ1-5, with D unresolved. The CDR3 is made up of 12 amino acids. CDR1 is SQVTM and CDR2 is ANQGSEA in the germline V gene. V lost 4 bases and J lost 10, with 14 bases in between. The CDR3 sequence is CSVGEGSIPQHF. The CDR3 DNA reads as TGCAGCGTTGGTGAGGGTTCGATCCCCCAGCATTTT. The full variable domain, completed using reference TRBV29-1 and TRBJ1-5, is SAVISQKPSRDICQRGTSLTIQCQVDSQVTMMFWYRQQPGQSLTLIATANQGSEATYESGFVIDKFPISRPNLTFSTLTVSNMSPEDSSIYLCSVGEGSIPQHFGDGTRLSIL.

In this sample, this clonotype turned up many times. V and J are TRBV6-1 and TRBJ2-2, with a weak D call TRBD2 (5 bases). Trimming cost V 1 base and J 2 bases, with 8 bases left between them. The CDR3 totals 15 residues. Germline-derived CDR1 and CDR2 are MNHNS and SASEGT. The CDR3 protein is CASSEVAGNTGELFF. CDR3 sequence (DNA): TGTGCCAGCAGTGAAGTCGCGGGTAACACCGGGGAGCTGTTTTTT.

At least ten counts were recorded for this clonotype. This chain uses TRBV6-5 with TRBJ1-1; D is possibly TRBD1 (6 bases). CDR1 and CDR2 from the germline V gene are MNHEY and SVGAGI. The CDR3 is 15 residues long. With 2 bases removed from V and 11 bases from J, the gap between germline ends came to 21 bases. This CDR3 reads CASSYGGRGGIGAFF. Here the CDR3 DNA reads TGTGCCAGCAGTTACGGCGGCCGGGGGGGCATCGGCGCTTTCTTT.

This clonotype was found many times. The chain employs TRBV20-1 and TRBJ2-7; no definite D call. Germline CDR1 is DFQATT and CDR2 is SNEGSKA (reference sequence). The CDR3 spans 12 residues. Trimming pared 3 bases from V and 1 base from J, leaving 7 bases between. The CDR3 DNA sequence: TGCAGTGCTAGTCCCGAATCCTACGAGCAGTACTTC. Its protein is CSASPESYEQYF.

The chain combines TRBV6-1 with TRBJ2-5, with D possibly matching TRBD1 (6 bases). The germline V gene encodes CDR1 MNHNS and CDR2 SASEGT. The CDR3 has 13 amino acids. V was cut by 5 bases and J by 1 base, with 8 bases left in between. The CDR3 DNA is TGTGCCAGCAGTACACAGGGCCAAGAGACCCAGTACTTC. As protein: CASSTQGQETQYF.

Many counts were recorded for this clonotype. V and J are TRBV20-1 and TRBJ1-1, with D tentatively TRBD1 (5 bases). Germline CDR1 and CDR2: DFQATT and SNEGSKA (reference sequence). The V end lost 6 bases, the J end lost 1 base, and 12 bases lay between the germline ends. This CDR3 contains 13 residues. The CDR3 is CSAAGRGNTEAFF. CDR3 DNA sequence: TGCAGTGCCGCGGGACGGGGGAACACTGAAGCTTTCTTT.

This clonotype was detected ten times or more. In DNA form, the CDR3 reads TGTGCCGGACGTAGTGGGGGTGACTATGGCTACACCTTC. It is translated as CAGRSGGDYGYTF. The chain combines TRBV30 with TRBJ1-2, with D tentatively TRBD1 (5 bases). This CDR3 region has 13 residues. Germline lookup yields CDR1 GTSNPN and CDR2 SVGIG (reference sequence). V lost 8 bases to trimming and J lost 3 bases, with 16 bases between them.

This clonotype occurred many times. The chain is built from TRBV29-1 and TRBJ2-2; 11 positions match TRBD2. Germline CDR1 SQVTM, CDR2 ANQGSEA. V lost 6 bases, J lost 4 bases, and 7 bases stayed unmatched. This CDR3 region has 15 residues. The CDR3 loop is CSVRLAGHLTGELFF. CDR3 sequence (DNA): TGCAGCGTCCGACTAGCGGGGCACCTCACCGGGGAGCTGTTTTTT.

This clonotype was recorded many times. The chain employs TRBV19 and TRBJ1-5, with 9 bases lining up with TRBD1. CDR1 is LNHDA and CDR2 is SQIVND in the germline V gene (reference sequence). The CDR3 has 16 residues. V trimming: 7 bases; J trimming: 1 base; junction bases outside the gene matches: 8. CDR3 in DNA: TGTGCCAGTATCAAATCACAGGGGGCAAGCAATCAGCCCCAGCATTTT. Encoded protein: CASIKSQGASNQPQHF.

This clonotype was observed many times. The rearrangement joins TRBV6-2 or TRBV6-3 to TRBJ2-7; no clear D. Trimming left V 2 bases short and J 2 bases short, with 13 bases between. Germline V gene sequence: CDR1 MNHEY, CDR2 SVGEGT. The length of the CDR3 is 15 residues. DNA of the CDR3: TGTGCCAGCAGTTACGAGTCAGGACGGACCTACGAGCAGTACTTC. Its translation is CASSYESGRTYEQYF.

This clonotype was observed many times. The chain recombines TRBV2 with TRBJ2-7, with D perhaps matching TRBD2 (6 bases). Trimming took 7 bases from V and 3 from J, leaving 13 bases between them. Germline CDR1 reads SNHLY; CDR2 reads FYNNEI. CDR3 length: 13 amino acids. This CDR3 is CASIAGRNYEQYF. The DNA for the CDR3 is TGTGCCAGCATTGCGGGACGAAACTACGAGCAGTACTTC. Full variable domain (remainder filled in from reference TRBV2 and TRBJ2-7): EPEVTQTPSHQVTQMGQEVILRCVPISNHLYFYWYRQILGQKVEFLVSFYNNEISEKSEIFDDQFSVERPDGSNFTLKIRSTKLEDSAMYFCASIAGRNYEQYFGPGTRLTVT.

V is TRBV3-1 and J is TRBJ1-2; the match to TRBD1 covers 9 bases. The V gene end was trimmed by 4 bases and the J gene end by 4 bases; junction bases not matched to a gene: 7. This CDR3 has 15 amino acids. Looked up from germline, CDR1 is LGHDT and CDR2 is YNNKEL (reference sequence). CDR3 in DNA: TGTGCCAGCAGCCGGACCTGGGACAGGGCCTATGGCTACACCTTC. Protein sequence: CASSRTWDRAYGYTF.

This clonotype was seen many times. The chain joins TRBV28 to TRBJ2-5, with no clear D. The CDR3 is 12 amino acids. Trimming stripped 1 base from V and 10 bases from J, with 10 bases between. CDR1 and CDR2 (germline): MDHEN, SYDVKM. For the CDR3, the DNA is TGTGCCAGCAGTTTATTAACCACGGTCCAGTACTTC. Amino acid sequence: CASSLLTTVQYF.

In its sample, this clonotype was seen many times. The chain recombines TRBV5-1 with TRBJ1-1; D ambiguous. There are 14 residues in the CDR3. Trimming took off 4 bases at V and 0 bases at J, with 10 bases between the two ends. In germline, CDR1 is SGHRS, CDR2 YFSETQ. CDR3 DNA sequence: TGCGCCAGCAGCCCAAACCTGTTGAACACTGAAGCTTTCTTT. Translating gives CASSPNLLNTEAFF.